This TCR beta chain was identified during a study of blood T cell repertoires in COVID-19 (dated by TCRdb to 2020 to 2021). Study-wide context: Samples covering the acute and convalescent phases of COVID-19 were provided by collaborators in the United States, Italy and Spain. The repertoires were made available in a free public database intended to serve as a resource for research on the immune response to SARS-CoV-2. The dataset comprised deeply sampled blood TCRbeta repertoires from subjects exposed to, actively infected with, or recovered from COVID-19. Where available, HLA class I and class II types were obtained from metadata supplied by the sample provider rather than from assay-based typing. Sample metadata almost always included a de-identified subject ID, COVID-19 status, age in years and sex. The material from the prospective study consisted of cDNA or gDNA derived from T cells, B-cell-depleted T cells, or PBMCs. Samples were obtained from the ongoing ImmuneRACE study (first 160 participants) and from 950 to 1,500 subjects provided by 6 global collaborators. What the authors observed across the whole study: Clinical and demographic metadata were provided uncurated, with the amount varying by source and participant.

The immunoSEQ Assay, a bias-controlled multiplex PCR, was used to amplify TCRbeta CDR3 regions from genomic DNA. Turning to the authors' computational methods: The number of nucleated cells in each sample was estimated by amplification of reference gene primers within the assay. To quantify the absolute abundance of each unique TCRbeta CDR3 rearrangement, sequence reads were collapsed and filtered. For each sample, productive Simpson clonality was calculated by taking the square root of Simpson's diversity index across productive rearrangements. TCRdb re-hosts the immuneACCESS table, in-frame sequences only. Its copies lack some clones; in the studies checked, an unresolved V gene accounts for under half of them, and the cause for the rest is not known. Clone size and the V and J calls come from that table; the DNA yielded D and trimming. This sample gives about 330,000 clones in total; around four fifths of them show up just once. The top ten constitute 1% to 1.5% of the sample.

Each collaborating institution followed its own protocols to collect whole blood in K2EDTA tubes. Collaborator samples were shipped for TCRbeta analysis as frozen whole blood, isolated PBMCs, or DNA extracted from either sample type. From its cysteine to its valine, the CDR3 spans 13 amino acids. Solely the CDR3 DNA is kept, with 39 bases framed from the first base. CDR1 and CDR2 are drawn from the germline V gene: SGHVS, FQNEAQ. Deletion took 5 bases off V and 4 bases off J, with a span of 12 bases between the germline ends. With respect to this clone: Its antigen is still unknown. No per-base quality is available; no much larger clone lies one base away.

The specimen sequenced was peripheral blood. This clonotype was sampled from a woman aged 45-60 years with acute or convalescent COVID-19. Here the chain combines TRBV7-8 and TRBJ2-7; the D gene assignment is ambiguous. The CDR3 has the sequence CASSMGLAYEQYV. The DNA sequence is given as TGTGCCAGCAGCATGGGCCTCGCGTACGAGCAGTACGTC.